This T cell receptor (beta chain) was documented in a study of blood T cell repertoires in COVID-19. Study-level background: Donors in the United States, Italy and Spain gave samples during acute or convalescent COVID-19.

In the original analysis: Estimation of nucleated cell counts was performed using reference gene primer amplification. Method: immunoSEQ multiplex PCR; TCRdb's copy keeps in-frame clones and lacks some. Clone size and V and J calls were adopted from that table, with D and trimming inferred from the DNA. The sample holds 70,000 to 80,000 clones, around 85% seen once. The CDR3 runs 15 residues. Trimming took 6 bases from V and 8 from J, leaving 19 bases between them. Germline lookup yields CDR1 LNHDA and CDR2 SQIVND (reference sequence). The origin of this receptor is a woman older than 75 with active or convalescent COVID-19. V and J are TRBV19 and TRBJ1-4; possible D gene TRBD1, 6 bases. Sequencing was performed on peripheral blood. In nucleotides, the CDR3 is TGTGCCAGTAGCCTACAGGGCCAGCATGACGAAAAACTGTTTTTT. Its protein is CASSLQGQHDEKLFF.